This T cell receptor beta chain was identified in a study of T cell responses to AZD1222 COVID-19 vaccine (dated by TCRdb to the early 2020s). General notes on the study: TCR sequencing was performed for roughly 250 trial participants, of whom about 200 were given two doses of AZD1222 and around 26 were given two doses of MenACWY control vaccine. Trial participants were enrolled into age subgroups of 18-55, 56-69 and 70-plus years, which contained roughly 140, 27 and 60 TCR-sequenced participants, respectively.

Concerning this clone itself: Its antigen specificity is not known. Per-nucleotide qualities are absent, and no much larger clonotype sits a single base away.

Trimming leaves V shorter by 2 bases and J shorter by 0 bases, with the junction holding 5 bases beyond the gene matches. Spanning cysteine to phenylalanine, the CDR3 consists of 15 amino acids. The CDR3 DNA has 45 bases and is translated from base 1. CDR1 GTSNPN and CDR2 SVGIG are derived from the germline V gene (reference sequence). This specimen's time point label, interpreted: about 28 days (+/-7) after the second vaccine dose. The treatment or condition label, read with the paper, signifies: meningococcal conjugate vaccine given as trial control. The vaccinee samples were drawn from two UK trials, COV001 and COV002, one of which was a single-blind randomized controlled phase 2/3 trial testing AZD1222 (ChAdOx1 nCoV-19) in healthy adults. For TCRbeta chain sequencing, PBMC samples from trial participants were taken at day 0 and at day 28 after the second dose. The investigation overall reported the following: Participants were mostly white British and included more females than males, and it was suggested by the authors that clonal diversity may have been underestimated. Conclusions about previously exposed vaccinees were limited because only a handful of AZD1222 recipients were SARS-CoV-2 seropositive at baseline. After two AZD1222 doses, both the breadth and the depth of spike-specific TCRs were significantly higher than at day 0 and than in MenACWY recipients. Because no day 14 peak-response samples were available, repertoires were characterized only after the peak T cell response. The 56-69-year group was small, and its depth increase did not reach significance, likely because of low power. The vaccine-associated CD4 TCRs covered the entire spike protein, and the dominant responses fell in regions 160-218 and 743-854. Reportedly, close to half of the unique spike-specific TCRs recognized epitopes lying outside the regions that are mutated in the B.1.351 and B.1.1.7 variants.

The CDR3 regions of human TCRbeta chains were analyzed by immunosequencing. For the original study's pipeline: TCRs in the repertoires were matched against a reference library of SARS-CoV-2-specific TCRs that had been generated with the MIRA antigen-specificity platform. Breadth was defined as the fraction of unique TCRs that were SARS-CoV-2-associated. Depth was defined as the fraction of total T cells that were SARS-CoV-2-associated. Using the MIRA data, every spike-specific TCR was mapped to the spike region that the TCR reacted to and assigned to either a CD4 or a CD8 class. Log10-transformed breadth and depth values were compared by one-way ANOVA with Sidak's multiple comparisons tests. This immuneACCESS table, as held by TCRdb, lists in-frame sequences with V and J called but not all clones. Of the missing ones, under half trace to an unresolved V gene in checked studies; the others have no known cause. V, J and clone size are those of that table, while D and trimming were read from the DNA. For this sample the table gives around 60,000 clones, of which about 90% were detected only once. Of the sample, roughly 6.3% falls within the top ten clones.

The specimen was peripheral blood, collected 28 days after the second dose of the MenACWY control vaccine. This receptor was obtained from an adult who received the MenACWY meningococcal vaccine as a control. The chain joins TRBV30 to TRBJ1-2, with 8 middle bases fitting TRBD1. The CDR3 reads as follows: CAWSRTGLANYGYTF. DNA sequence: TGTGCCTGGAGTAGGACAGGGCTCGCTAACTATGGCTACACCTTC. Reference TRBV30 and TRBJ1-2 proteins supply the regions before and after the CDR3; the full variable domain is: SQTIHQWPATLVQPVGSPLSLECTVEGTSNPNLYWYRQAAGRGLQLLFYSVGIGQISSEVPQNLSASRPQDRQFILSSKKLLLSDSGFYLCAWSRTGLANYGYTFGSGTRLTVV.